Listed below are T cell receptor beta chains from one sample, sequenced in a study of CD8 T cells in Susac syndrome. Using its own MiXCR run on the immunoSEQ multiplex PCR reads, TCRdb lists one record per CDR3 protein. The top ten hold 0.085% to 0.1% of the sample, which has 150,000 to 200,000 distinct CDR3 sequences, roughly 94% seen once. The sample comprised CD4+ T cells from PBMCs. These receptors all stem from a human donor with Susac syndrome. The CDR3 runs from the conserved cysteine through the conserved F or W. Each record gives: D gene, J gene, clone size, V gene, CDR3 length, CDR3 protein, CDR3 DNA. A D gene is named only where the DNA matches it firmly. Part of the rows lack a size; the others show once, few, many or a class for expanded clones.

>NA|TRBJ2-7|once|TRBV2|13
CASTGVIRSEQYF
TGTGCCAGCACCGGGGTTATAAGGTCCGAGCAGTACTTC
>NA|TRBJ1-2|NA|TRBV14|13
CASSQDWGKGYTF
TGTGCCAGCAGCCAAGATTGGGGGAAGGGCTACACCTTC
>TRBD1|TRBJ1-4|NA|TRBV7-9|16
CASSLSTGATNEKLFF
TGTGCCAGCAGCTTGAGTACAGGGGCAACTAATGAAAAACTGTTTTTT
>NA|TRBJ2-4|NA|TRBV20-1|17
CSARDLSLNLAKNIQYF
TGCAGTGCTAGAGATCTATCACTAAACCTAGCCAAAAACATTCAGTACTTC
>TRBD1|TRBJ1-3|NA|TRBV20-1|14
CSAEDRGGGNTIYF
TGCAGTGCAGAAGACAGGGGAGGTGGAAACACCATATATTTT
>NA|TRBJ1-3|NA|TRBV14|14
CASKLRSFGNTIYF
TGTGCCAGCAAACTCAGATCTTTTGGAAACACCATATATTTT
>NA|TRBJ2-3|NA|TRBV3-1|16
CASSQGNMGSTDTQYF
TGTGCCAGCAGCCAAGGTAATATGGGTAGCACAGATACGCAGTATTTT
>NA|TRBJ1-5|NA|TRBV5-1|14
CASSQDGSNQPQHF
TGCGCCAGCAGCCAGGACGGTAGCAATCAGCCCCAGCATTTT
>NA|TRBJ1-5|NA|TRBV4-3|15
CASSPYRDHNQPQHF
TGCGCCAGCAGCCCTTACAGGGACCATAATCAGCCCCAGCATTTT
>TRBD2|TRBJ2-3|NA|TRBV2|13
CARLAVLQDTQYF
TGTGCCAGACTAGCGGTACTTCAGGATACGCAGTATTTT
>NA|TRBJ1-6|NA|TRBV3-1|19
CASSPRHPLGGLYNSPLHF
TGTGCCAGCAGCCCTAGGCACCCGCTCGGAGGGCTCTATAATTCACCCCTCCACTTT
>TRBD1|TRBJ1-2|NA|TRBV2|14
CATGGKDRVDGYTF
TGTGCCACCGGAGGGAAGGACAGGGTGGATGGCTACACCTTC
>NA|TRBJ2-2|NA|TRBV19|13
CASSIGRGGELFF
TGTGCCAGTAGTATAGGGAGGGGCGGGGAGCTGTTTTTT
>NA|TRBJ1-6|NA|TRBV18|12
CASSPGNSPLHF
TGTGCCAGCTCACCAGGGAATTCACCCCTCCACTTT
>NA|TRBJ2-2|NA|TRBV11-2|16
CASSSLTGTNTGELFF
TGTGCCAGCAGCTCTCTGACAGGGACTAACACCGGGGAGCTGTTTTTT
>TRBD1|TRBJ2-5|NA|TRBV18|15
CASSPIQGVQETQYF
TGTGCCAGCTCACCAATACAGGGGGTCCAAGAGACCCAGTACTTC
>NA|TRBJ2-4|few|TRBV29-1|13
CSVRTGSENIQYF
TGCAGCGTTCGAACAGGATCCGAAAACATTCAGTACTTC
>NA|TRBJ2-1|NA|TRBV6-5|16
CASSLSGPTSYNEQFF
TGTGCCAGCAGTTTATCGGGACCTACCTCCTACAATGAGCAGTTCTTC
>TRBD2|TRBJ2-1|NA|TRBV11-2|14
CASSEIAGVNEQFF
TGTGCCAGCAGCGAAATAGCGGGAGTCAATGAGCAGTTCTTC
>NA|TRBJ1-5|NA|TRBV19|15
CASSPQVVSNQPQHF
TGTGCCAGTAGTCCTCAGGTAGTGAGCAATCAGCCCCAGCATTTT
>NA|TRBJ1-3|NA|TRBV30|15
CAWERRSGPGNTIYF
TGTGCCTGGGAAAGGAGATCCGGGCCTGGAAACACCATATATTTT
>TRBD2|TRBJ2-2|NA|TRBV27|15
CASSSGASGTGELFF
TGTGCCAGCAGTTCTGGGGCTAGCGGTACCGGGGAGCTGTTTTTT
>NA|TRBJ2-7|NA|TRBV28|15
CASSLGGGETYEQYF
TGTGCCAGCAGTTTAGGGGGAGGAGAGACGTACGAGCAGTACTTC
>NA|TRBJ2-2|NA|TRBV6-4|18
CASSEHDSGSGDTGELFF
TGTGCCAGCAGTGAGCACGACTCTGGCTCAGGGGACACCGGGGAGCTGTTTTTT
>NA|TRBJ2-2|NA|TRBV5-1|15
CASSGSGPYTGELFF
TGCGCCAGCAGCGGTTCCGGGCCCTACACCGGGGAGCTGTTTTTT
>TRBD1|TRBJ1-5|NA|TRBV20-1|13
CSARETGGQPQHF
TGCAGTGCTAGAGAGACAGGGGGCCAGCCCCAGCATTTT